The TCR beta chain under discussion was sequenced for a study of blood T cells in healthy people across ages. Drawing of peripheral blood yielded about 10 milliliters from each donor. Per-sample PBMC isolation yielded at least 6.5 million cells. Germline CDR1 reads SEHNR; CDR2 reads FQNEAQ (reference sequence). The V and J ends lost 3 bases and 0 bases respectively, with 12 bases between them. CDR3 length: 16 residues. The use of a sample-barcoded 5' primer and a J-beta primer mix characterized a second PCR of roughly 6 to 11 cycles. TCRdb itself ran the 5' RACE reads through MiXCR, one entry per CDR3 protein. The repertoire holds some 1.4 million distinct CDR3 sequences, with roughly 45% as singletons.

Sequenced material: blood. The receptor's source is a woman in her late teens or twenties in good health. The chain recombines TRBV7-9 with TRBJ1-3; tentatively, D is TRBD1 (6 bases). CDR3 residues: CASSFKTGPSGNTIYF. The DNA for the CDR3 is TGTGCCAGCAGCTTTAAGACAGGTCCCTCTGGAAACACCATATATTTT.